The subject of this entry is one TCR beta chain. These data belong to a study of blood T cell repertoires in COVID-19. On the study more broadly: The study drew acute and convalescent COVID-19 samples from the United States, Italy and Spain. Sources were T cells, B-cell-depleted T cells, or PBMCs; the material itself was cDNA or gDNA.

Source study methods: The authors estimated nucleated cell counts from reference gene primer amplification. TCRdb's table, derived via immunoSEQ multiplex PCR, lists solely in-frame clones and lacks some. V and J calls plus clone size are reproduced from that table; the DNA served to infer D and trimming. The sample contains approximately 200,000 clones, around 85% of which appear only once. The specimen was peripheral blood. The sequence derives from a man between 65 and 79 years old with active or convalescent COVID-19.

CDR3 sequence reads: CAWSPGGDGYTF. Written as DNA, the CDR3 is TGTGCCTGGAGTCCCGGGGGTGATGGCTACACCTTC. The V call is TRBV30, the J call TRBJ1-2, with D perhaps matching TRBD1 (5 bases). V was shortened by 2 bases and J by 6 bases, with 10 bases between the two germline ends. Germline V gives CDR1 GTSNPN, CDR2 SVGIG (reference sequence). The CDR3 is 12 amino acids.